A single sample gave rise to the 26 T cell receptor beta chains below, sequenced in a study of cytomegalovirus exposure and HLA in healthy donors. This PCR relied on a set of 60 Vbeta primers and 13 Jbeta primers. The protocol was immunoSEQ multiplex PCR, while the TCRdb copy is restricted to in-frame clones and leaves out a portion. The data show approximately 100,000 clones, with under 85% seen just once and roughly 8% held by the top ten. Sequencing input: PBMCs. These receptors all stem from a woman in her 50s in good health and CMV-seropositive.

This chain links TRBV6-1 with TRBJ2-1; D is possibly TRBD1 (6 bases). Germline V gene sequence: CDR1 MNHNS, CDR2 SASEGT. The CDR3 is 14 residues long. V lost 7 bases to trimming and J lost 7 bases, with 17 bases between them. CDR3 region: CASTPTGKVNEQFF. CDR3 nucleotides: TGTGCCAGCACCCCCACAGGGAAGGTTAATGAGCAGTTCTTC.

This clone has more than one count but fewer than ten. This chain links TRBV2 with TRBJ2-5; a possible D gene is TRBD1 (5 bases). This CDR3 is 13 amino acids long. Germline CDR1 is SNHLY and CDR2 is FYNNEI. V lost 4 bases and J 4 bases, leaving 10 bases between the germline ends. This CDR3 is CASSGAGRETQYF. The CDR3 DNA is TGTGCCAGCAGTGGGGCAGGGCGAGAGACCCAGTACTTC.

The chain joins TRBV7-3 to TRBJ2-3, with D uncertain. Germline V gene sequence: CDR1 SGHTA, CDR2 FQGTGA. V was clipped by 1 base and J by 1 base, with 9 bases between them. This CDR3 comprises 15 residues. Here the CDR3 DNA reads TGTGCCAGCAGCTTAAGGGCAGCAGGCACAGATACGCAGTATTTT. The encoded protein is CASSLRAAGTDTQYF.

The V gene is TRBV7-2, the J gene TRBJ2-3; D unclear. The CDR3 length is 16 residues. The germline V and J ends were trimmed by 0 bases and 2 bases, with 12 bases remaining between them. Per the germline V gene, CDR1 is SGHTA and CDR2 is FQGNSA. This CDR3 reads CASSLALRAFTDTQYF. The CDR3, as DNA: TGTGCCAGCAGCTTAGCGCTAAGAGCCTTCACAGATACGCAGTATTTT.

A few counts support this clone. The rearrangement joins TRBV6-5 to TRBJ2-7, with D uncertain. V was trimmed by 2 bases and J by 3 bases, leaving 5 bases between them. The CDR3 loop spans 12 amino acids. The V gene's germline CDR1 is MNHEY and CDR2 SVGAGI. The CDR3 is CASSYGVYEQYF. The CDR3 nucleotides read TGTGCCAGCAGTTACGGAGTCTACGAGCAGTACTTC.

J is TRBJ1-1 and V is TRBV15; D might be TRBD1 (5 bases). V was pared by 0 bases and J by 0 bases, with 17 bases between. This CDR3 spans 18 amino acids. Germline CDR1 and CDR2: LNHNV and YYDKDF (reference sequence). The DNA for the CDR3 is TGTGCCACCAGCAGAGATTCGACCCCGGGACTTATGAACACTGAAGCTTTCTTT. Translating it yields CATSRDSTPGLMNTEAFF.

The V call is TRBV6-5, the J call TRBJ1-1; a possible D gene is TRBD1 (5 bases). The germline CDR1 and CDR2 sequences are MNHEY and SVGAGI. With 1 base removed from V and 6 bases from J, the gap between germline ends came to 15 bases. The CDR3 spans 15 residues. DNA for the CDR3: TGTGCCAGCAGTTACTTACCCGACAGTCGGGCTGAAGCTTTCTTT. Translated, it gives CASSYLPDSRAEAFF.

The gene calls are TRBV5-4 and TRBJ2-5; TRBD2 matches at 7 bases. CDR1 and CDR2 from the germline V gene are SGHNT and YYREEE (reference sequence). The CDR3 extends over 14 amino acids. V gave up 4 bases and J gave up 5 bases; unmatched junction bases: 8. The CDR3 DNA reads TGTGCCAGCAGCGTAATCAGCGGGAAGGAGACCCAGTACTTC. Its protein product is CASSVISGKETQYF.

The chain couples TRBV18 to TRBJ2-2, with 9 positions matching TRBD1. This CDR3 has 16 residues. Germline CDR1 KGHSH, CDR2 LQKENI. Trimming removed 4 bases from V and 5 bases from J; junction bases left unmatched: 8. Written as DNA, the CDR3 is TGTGCCAGCTCACTTCAACAGGGGGCGCAAACCGGGGAGCTGTTTTTT. Translated: CASSLQQGAQTGELFF.

Regarding this clone: Germline is not matched at one junction end, which may reflect a read error. The V call is TRBV6-6, the J call TRBJ2-5; maybe TRBD2 (6 bases). The CDR3 loop spans 15 amino acids. Germline assignment: CDR1 MNHNY and CDR2 SVGAGI (reference sequence). The CDR3 coding sequence is TGTGCCAGCAGTTACCGAAGGAGGGACCAAGAGATCCAGTACTTC. Translation: CASSYRRRDQEIQYF.

The rearrangement joins TRBV15 to TRBJ2-7; 7 nucleotides match TRBD1. This CDR3 is 14 amino acids long. Trimming took 5 bases from V and 7 from J; bases not matched to a gene: 11. Germline CDR1 is LNHNV and CDR2 is YYDKDF (reference sequence). CDR3 in DNA: TGTGCCACCAGCCTCGACAGGGCCCAGAGGGAGCAGTACTTC. This codes for CATSLDRAQREQYF.

The chain recombines TRBV5-4 with TRBJ1-2, with a possible D match to TRBD1 (5 bases). This CDR3 is built from 13 residues. The V gene lost 3 bases and the J gene lost 5 bases, with 11 bases spanning the gap. The germline CDR1 and CDR2 sequences are SGHNT and YYREEE (reference sequence). As DNA, the CDR3 is TGTGCCAGCAGCTATGACAGTGCGTATGGCTACACCTTC. Translating it yields CASSYDSAYGYTF.

The chain carries TRBV5-5 and TRBJ2-2; no clear D. Germline CDR1 reads SGHKS; CDR2 reads YYEKEE (reference sequence). Trimming stripped 4 bases from V and 6 bases from J, with 10 bases between. This CDR3 contains 13 residues. The CDR3 DNA is TGTGCCAGCAGCCCTCTAGAACCCGGGGAGCTGTTTTTT. Its protein is CASSPLEPGELFF.

V gene TRBV4-3 combines with J gene TRBJ2-3, with D unclear. V lost 2 bases and J lost 6, with 9 bases in between. Germline V lookup: CDR1 LGHNA, CDR2 YSLEER. CDR3 length: 13 residues. CDR3 bases: TGCGCCAGCAGCCAACTAAACGGGGATACGCAGTATTTT. It specifies CASSQLNGDTQYF.

The table lists this clone with a count of one. This sequence joins TRBV6-6 and TRBJ2-7; maybe TRBD2 (6 bases). In germline, CDR1 is MNHNY, CDR2 SVGAGI (reference sequence). The V end was cut by 6 bases, the J end by 5 bases, with 17 bases between. This CDR3 is 14 amino acids long. CDR3 loop: CASSMGLGVHEQYF. The CDR3 nucleotides read TGTGCCAGCAGCATGGGACTCGGGGTCCACGAGCAGTACTTC.

Many counts were recorded for this clone. The rearrangement joins TRBV7-9 to TRBJ1-4; TRBD1 might be the D (6 bases). CDR1 is SEHNR and CDR2 is FQNEAQ in the germline V gene (reference sequence). The V end was cut by 5 bases, the J end by 3 bases, with 22 bases between. CDR3 length: 18 residues. The CDR3 spells CASSPGDMLLKANEKLFF. The CDR3 region has the DNA TGTGCCAGCAGCCCCGGGGACATGCTACTAAAGGCTAATGAAAAACTGTTTTTT.

The gene calls are TRBV5-8 and TRBJ2-1, with 10 bases identical to TRBD2. J was trimmed by 9 bases and V by 0 bases; bases with no gene match: 12. The germline V gene has CDR1 SGHTS and CDR2 YDEGEE. This CDR3 contains 17 residues. This chain's CDR3 is CASSLERTSGMGSEQFF. The CDR3 region has the DNA TGTGCCAGCAGCTTGGAAAGAACTAGCGGGATGGGCAGTGAGCAGTTCTTC.

This chain connects TRBV7-2 to TRBJ2-3; D is undetermined. V was trimmed by 5 bases and J by 7 bases, leaving 16 bases between them. Germline V gives CDR1 SGHTA, CDR2 FQGNSA. The CDR3 length is 14 residues. The CDR3 bases are TGTGCCAGCAGCCCCCTACCCCCCCTAAATACGCAGTATTTT. Its translation: CASSPLPPLNTQYF.

V gene TRBV7-9 combines with J gene TRBJ2-3, with 11 bases fitting TRBD2. The CDR3 extends over 15 amino acids. Germline values: CDR1 SEHNR, CDR2 FQNEAQ (reference sequence). V dropped 5 bases and J dropped 4; count of bases not matched to a gene: 5. The CDR3 reads CASSPTSGSADTQYF. In nucleotides, the CDR3 is TGTGCCAGCAGCCCAACTAGCGGGAGTGCAGATACGCAGTATTTT.

The table lists this clone with a few counts. The chain uses TRBV19 and TRBJ1-2; a weak D match, TRBD1 (6 bases). Trimming removed 3 bases at V and 3 bases at J, with 14 bases between. This CDR3 spans 15 amino acids. Germline V CDR1 and CDR2: LNHDA, SQIVND (reference sequence). CDR3 loop: CASSIAGRQDYGYTF. The CDR3 nucleotides are TGTGCCAGTAGTATCGCCGGAAGACAGGACTATGGCTACACCTTC.

This clone was counted a few times. The rearrangement links TRBV5-6 to TRBJ2-7; maybe TRBD2 (5 bases). The CDR3 has 14 residues. The germline gives CDR1 SGHDT, CDR2 YYEEEE. V was pared by 2 bases and J by 0 bases, with 9 bases between. The chain's CDR3 is CASSLVTSSYEQYF. CDR3 nucleotide sequence: TGTGCCAGCAGCTTAGTCACTAGCTCCTACGAGCAGTACTTC.

The chain recombines TRBV14 with TRBJ2-3; tentatively, D is TRBD1 (6 bases). The germline CDR1 and CDR2 sequences are SGHDN and FVKESK. V was shortened by 6 bases and J by 2 bases, with 18 bases between the two germline ends. There are 16 residues in the CDR3. The CDR3 coding sequence is TGTGCCAGCAGTATTAAGAGGGGGACCGCCACAGATACGCAGTATTTT. Protein sequence: CASSIKRGTATDTQYF.

A single count supports this clone. The rearrangement uses TRBV27 and TRBJ2-5, with TRBD2 matching 13 bases. The trim removed 5 bases at V and 5 bases at J, leaving 8 bases unmatched. Germline CDR1 MNHEY, CDR2 SMNVEV (reference sequence). This CDR3 is 16 amino acids long. CDR3 protein: CASSILAGGMLETQYF. In DNA, the CDR3 is TGTGCCAGCAGTATACTAGCGGGAGGGATGTTGGAGACCCAGTACTTC.

The chain combines TRBV18 with TRBJ2-7; TRBD1 aligns across 7 bases. CDR3 length: 16 amino acids. Germline lookup yields CDR1 KGHSH and CDR2 LQKENI. The ends lost 6 bases at V and 0 bases at J; junction bases unmatched: 11. DNA of the CDR3: TGTGCCAGCTCGGGCAACAGGGGAAGAGGCTCCTACGAGCAGTACTTC. It translates to CASSGNRGRGSYEQYF. The variable domain in full, completed from reference TRBV18 and TRBJ2-7, reads NAGVMQNPRHLVRRRGQEARLRCSPMKGHSHVYWYRQLPEEGLKFMVYLQKENIIDESGMPKERFSAEFPKEGPSILRIQQVVRGDSAAYFCASSGNRGRGSYEQYFGPGTRLTVT.

This chain links TRBV19 with TRBJ2-7; D remains unclear. The germline CDR1 and CDR2 sequences are LNHDA and SQIVND (reference sequence). The ends were cut back, 3 bases at V and 6 bases at J, with 12 bases in the middle. This CDR3 is built from 13 residues. The CDR3 coding sequence is TGTGCCAGTAGTATCCCCCCCGGTGGCGAGCAGTACTTC. It codes for CASSIPPGGEQYF.

There are a few counts of this clone. V gene TRBV19 combines with J gene TRBJ2-2, with 14 bases that match TRBD2. Trimming took 6 bases from V and 3 from J; bases not matched to a gene: 3. CDR3 size: 16 residues. Germline values: CDR1 LNHDA, CDR2 SQIVND (reference sequence). DNA of the CDR3: TGTGCCAGTAGGGTGACTAGCGGGGGGGACACCGGGGAGCTGTTTTTT. Protein sequence: CASRVTSGGDTGELFF.